One sample yielded the 20 T cell receptor beta chains listed below, sequenced in a study of CD8 T cells in ankylosing spondylitis. Each CDR3 protein gets one entry after TCRdb re-called the 5' RACE reads with MiXCR. The sample has 300,000 to 350,000 distinct CDR3 sequences, around 20% seen once. The specimen sequenced was blood, either unsorted or a sorted T cell fraction (not recorded which). The receptors originated from a female donor with ankylosing spondylitis or in good health (not recorded which).

The chain combines TRBV12-3 or TRBV12-4 with TRBJ2-7; 9 bases are a match to TRBD2. After removal of 2 bases from V and 3 bases from J, the junction contained 5 bases not matched to a gene. The CDR3 is 15 amino acids. This CDR3 is CASSLRAGGYYEQYF. As DNA, the CDR3 is TGTGCCAGCAGTTTAAGGGCGGGAGGGTACTACGAGCAGTACTTC.

This chain joins TRBV11-2 and TRBJ1-2; D is uncertain. Germline assignment: CDR1 SGHAT and CDR2 FQNNGV. Trimming shortened V by 8 bases and J by 0 bases, and 19 bases separated the two germline ends. The CDR3 loop spans 16 amino acids. The CDR3 DNA sequence: TGTGCCAGCGGGGTTAGTGGACGGCGAGCTAACTATGGCTACACCTTC. Translation: CASGVSGRRANYGYTF.

This clonotype was detected ten times or more. This chain joins TRBV7-9 and TRBJ1-4; the D is unclear. CDR1 is SEHNR and CDR2 is FQNEAQ in the germline V gene (reference sequence). V was trimmed by 6 bases and J by 4 bases, leaving 12 bases between them. There are 14 residues in the CDR3. DNA of the CDR3: TGTGCCAGCAGGTCCGAGTTGATTAATGAAAAACTGTTTTTT. Amino acids: CASRSELINEKLFF.

This chain uses TRBV7-9 with TRBJ2-7; D not resolved. Trimming pared 5 bases from V and 12 bases from J, leaving 20 bases between. This CDR3 has 13 residues. Germline lookup yields CDR1 SEHNR and CDR2 FQNEAQ (reference sequence). The DNA for the CDR3 is TGTGCCAGCAGCCTCTCGGGCCTTAGCCCGGGGTACTTC. Its translation is CASSLSGLSPGYF. The variable domain in full, completed from reference TRBV7-9 and TRBJ2-7, reads DTGVSQNPRHKITKRGQNVTFRCDPISEHNRLYWYRQTLGQGPEFLTYFQNEAQLEKSRLLSDRFSAERPKGSFSTLEIQRTEQGDSAMYLCASSLSGLSPGYFGPGTRLTVT.

This clonotype was picked up many times. The chain combines TRBV2 with TRBJ1-1; D may be TRBD1 (5 bases). V was pared by 6 bases and J by 3 bases, with 11 bases between. Looked up from germline, CDR1 is SNHLY and CDR2 is FYNNEI. The CDR3 sequence is 13 residues long. CDR3 DNA: TGTGCCAGCAGGGGGGTACAGTACACTGAAGCTTTCTTT. This translates into CASRGVQYTEAFF.

This clonotype was seen at least ten times. J is TRBJ2-7 and V is TRBV20-1, with TRBD2 as a possible D gene (5 bases). The CDR3 runs 14 residues. V was trimmed by 7 bases and J by 4 bases, leaving 20 bases between them. Germline values: CDR1 DFQATT, CDR2 SNEGSKA (reference sequence). Written as DNA, the CDR3 is TGCAGTGTGAAGAGGGAACTCATGGGGTACGAGCAGTACTTC. It yields the protein CSVKRELMGYEQYF.

This chain joins TRBV20-1 and TRBJ2-3; D is uncertain. V lost 7 bases to trimming and J lost 0 bases, with 11 bases between them. Germline V lookup: CDR1 DFQATT, CDR2 SNEGSKA (reference sequence). CDR3 size: 13 residues. CDR3 sequence (DNA): TGCAGTGAAAGTGGGCCCAGCACAGATACGCAGTATTTT. It encodes CSESGPSTDTQYF.

The table lists this clonotype with many counts. This rearrangement joins TRBV11-2 to TRBJ2-2; the match to TRBD2 covers 9 bases. CDR1 is SGHAT, CDR2 FQNNGV, per germline. The ends lost 6 bases at V and 5 bases at J; junction bases unmatched: 7. The CDR3 consists of 15 residues. The CDR3 loop is CASSSPSGVTGELFF. The CDR3 nucleotides read TGTGCCAGCAGTTCCCCTAGCGGGGTAACCGGGGAGCTGTTTTTT.

J is TRBJ2-7 and V is TRBV28; 7 nucleotides match TRBD1. The junction had 10 bases not matched to a gene; V was cut back by 6 bases and J by 2 bases. The CDR3 extends over 15 amino acids. The germline gives CDR1 MDHEN, CDR2 SYDVKM. The CDR3 sequence: CASRGTGVGAYEQYF. CDR3 coding DNA: TGTGCCAGCAGGGGTACAGGGGTGGGAGCCTACGAGCAGTACTTC.

This clonotype was seen a few times. V and J are TRBV20-1 and TRBJ1-1; tentative D call: TRBD1 (5 bases). Germline V gene lookup returns CDR1 DFQATT and CDR2 SNEGSKA (reference sequence). V shed 1 base and J shed 4 bases, with 16 bases lying between them. This CDR3 has 15 residues. The CDR3, as DNA: TGCAGTGCTAGAGGAGGGTGGGGCGTGGGCACTGAAGCTTTCTTT. The encoded protein is CSARGGWGVGTEAFF.

The chain combines TRBV6-5 with TRBJ1-3; D is ambiguous. The V and J ends lost 3 bases and 7 bases respectively, with 4 bases between them. This CDR3 spans 11 amino acids. Looked up from germline, CDR1 is MNHEY and CDR2 is SVGAGI. The CDR3 nucleotides are TGTGCCAGCAGTTATCAGAACACCATATATTTT. It encodes CASSYQNTIYF.

This clonotype was seen a few times. The V and J genes are TRBV20-1 and TRBJ2-2, with a tentative D call TRBD1 (5 bases). Per the germline V gene, CDR1 is DFQATT and CDR2 is SNEGSKA (reference sequence). The CDR3 is made up of 14 amino acids. V lost 3 bases and J 1 base, leaving 9 bases between the germline ends. The CDR3 is CSARSTGNTGELFF. The DNA for the CDR3 is TGCAGTGCTAGGTCTACAGGGAACACCGGGGAGCTGTTTTTT.

The chain has TRBV20-1 and TRBJ2-7; D may be TRBD1 (5 bases). With 8 bases removed from V and 0 bases from J, the gap between germline ends came to 17 bases. Germline CDR1 is DFQATT and CDR2 is SNEGSKA (reference sequence). This CDR3 is built from 14 residues. CDR3 residues: CSLLWGRSSYEQYF. CDR3 in DNA: TGCAGTCTGCTGTGGGGCCGCAGCTCCTACGAGCAGTACTTC.

This clonotype has just a few counts. The chain uses TRBV20-1 and TRBJ1-2; 9 bases line up with TRBD1. J was trimmed by 1 base and V by 3 bases; bases with no gene match: 9. Germline CDR1 is DFQATT and CDR2 is SNEGSKA (reference sequence). There are 16 residues in the CDR3. CDR3 coding DNA: TGCAGTGCTAGTCGGATCCGGGACAGGGTTAACTATGGCTACACCTTC. This sequence encodes CSASRIRDRVNYGYTF.

The chain uses TRBV9 and TRBJ2-1, with a weak D call TRBD2 (5 bases). Germline CDR1 reads SGDLS; CDR2 reads YYNGEE. Trimming stripped 0 bases from V and 12 bases from J, with 10 bases between. The CDR3 is made up of 12 amino acids. The CDR3 DNA follows: TGTGCCAGCAGCGTAGGAGAGGGTGTGCAGTTCTTC. Amino acid sequence: CASSVGEGVQFF.

The table lists this clonotype with a few counts. The genes are TRBV20-1 and TRBJ2-1; a weak D match, TRBD2 (6 bases). The germline V gene has CDR1 DFQATT and CDR2 SNEGSKA (reference sequence). V was pared by 5 bases and J by 1 base, with 15 bases between. The CDR3 runs 15 residues. CDR3 loop: CSAPVGGRSYNEQFF. The CDR3 DNA follows: TGCAGTGCTCCTGTCGGAGGGAGGTCCTACAATGAGCAGTTCTTC.

The chain links TRBV20-1 to TRBJ2-1, with D maybe TRBD2 (6 bases). Germline values: CDR1 DFQATT, CDR2 SNEGSKA (reference sequence). This CDR3 contains 13 residues. CDR3 coding DNA: TGCGCCAGCCGGGCGGGGCGCTACAATGAGCAGTTCTTC. Its translation: CASRAGRYNEQFF.

There are a few counts of this clonotype. The rearrangement uses TRBV10-3 and TRBJ1-1, with D hard to call. V was cut by 4 bases and J by 4 bases, with 10 bases left in between. The CDR3 totals 13 residues. The germline V gene has CDR1 ENHRY and CDR2 SYGVKD. Written as DNA, the CDR3 is TGTGCCATCAGTGGGGAGGGTGGCACTGAAGCTTTCTTT. Translating it yields CAISGEGGTEAFF.

This chain joins TRBV7-8 and TRBJ2-2; D assignment may be TRBD1 or TRBD2 (5 bases each). This CDR3 is built from 14 residues. Germline CDR1 SGHVS, CDR2 FQNEAQ. Between the trimmed V and J ends, which lost 5 bases and 5 bases, there was a span of 12 bases. CDR3 DNA: TGTGCCAGCAGCACCGGGGCGGCGACCGGGGAGCTGTTTTTT. It is translated as CASSTGAATGELFF.

The V gene is TRBV7-9, the J gene TRBJ1-4, with TRBD1 matching 10 bases. The germline V gene encodes CDR1 SEHNR and CDR2 FQNEAQ (reference sequence). This CDR3 is 17 amino acids long. V gave up 5 bases and J gave up 5 bases; unmatched junction bases: 11. The CDR3 DNA follows: TGTGCCAGCAGCCCCGGACAGGGGGAATGGGGAAATGAAAAACTGTTTTTT. It encodes CASSPGQGEWGNEKLFF.